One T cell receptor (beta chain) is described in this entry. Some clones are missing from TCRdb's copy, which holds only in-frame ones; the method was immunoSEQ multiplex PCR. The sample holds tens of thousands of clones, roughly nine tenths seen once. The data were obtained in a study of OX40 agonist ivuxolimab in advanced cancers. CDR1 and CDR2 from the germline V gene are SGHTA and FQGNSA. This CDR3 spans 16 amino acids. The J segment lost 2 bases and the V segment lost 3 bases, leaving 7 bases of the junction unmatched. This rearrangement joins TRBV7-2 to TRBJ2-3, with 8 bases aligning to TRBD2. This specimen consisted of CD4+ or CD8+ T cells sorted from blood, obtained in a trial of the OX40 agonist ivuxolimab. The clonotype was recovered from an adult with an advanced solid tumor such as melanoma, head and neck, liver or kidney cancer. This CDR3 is CASSFTAGALTDTQYF. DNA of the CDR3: TGTGCCAGCAGCTTTACAGCGGGGGCCCTCACAGATACGCAGTATTTT.